Listed below are T cell receptor beta chains from one sample, sequenced in a study of T cells in Graves' hyperthyroidism and ophthalmopathy. One entry per CDR3 protein, called by TCRdb with MiXCR from the multiplex PCR reads. Here the sample spans under 300,000 distinct CDR3 sequences, roughly 15% being singletons. Specimen: blood. The receptors come from a woman in her 40s with Graves' hyperthyroidism that later progressed to Graves' ophthalmopathy. Each CDR3 is given with its conserved first and last residue. A D gene is named only where the DNA matches it firmly. A clone size is listed for some rows: how often the clone was seen (once, few, many), or a class if it is expanded.

>-|12|TRBV2|TRBJ2-3|-
CASSESLDTQYF
TGTGCCAGTAGTGAGTCATTAGATACGCAGTATTTT
>many|15|TRBV6-2/TRBV6-3|TRBJ2-7|TRBD1
CASSYPGQGYYEQYF
TGTGCCAGCAGTTACCCGGGACAGGGATACTACGAGCAGTACTTC
>-|16|TRBV12-3/TRBV12-4|TRBJ2-6|-
CASKKGGPTGANVLTF
TGTGCCAGCAAGAAAGGAGGGCCGACTGGGGCCAACGTCCTGACTTTC
>many|15|TRBV20-1|TRBJ2-3|TRBD1
CSARDFHRGRDTQYF
TGCAGTGCTAGAGATTTCCACAGGGGAAGAGATACGCAGTATTTT
>many|14|TRBV2|TRBJ2-1|-
CASTRTATTNEQFF
TGTGCCAGCACGCGGACAGCTACCACTAATGAGCAGTTCTTC
>many|13|TRBV29-1|TRBJ2-5|TRBD1
CSVEVGQGETQYF
TGCAGCGTTGAGGTGGGACAGGGGGAGACCCAGTACTTC
>many|13|TRBV3-1|TRBJ2-7|-
CASSQGPTYEQYF
TGTGCCAGCAGCCAAGGGCCCACCTACGAGCAGTACTTC
>-|16|TRBV10-2|TRBJ2-2|TRBD1
CASSDPHRGNTGELFF
TGCGCCAGCAGTGACCCCCACAGGGGAAACACCGGGGAGCTGTTTTTT
>few|14|TRBV20-1|TRBJ2-1|TRBD2
CSVRTSGSNSEQFF
TGCAGTGTTCGGACTAGCGGGAGTAATAGTGAGCAGTTCTTC
>many|12|TRBV11-3|TRBJ2-1|-
CASSLGAGEQFF
TGTGCCAGCAGCTTGGGGGCAGGTGAGCAGTTCTTC
>many|15|TRBV30|TRBJ2-6|-
CAWTEGTSGANVLTF
TGTGCCTGGACGGAAGGGACCTCTGGGGCCAACGTCCTGACTTTC
>-|15|TRBV5-5|TRBJ1-5|-
CASSLGEWGNQPQHF
TGTGCCAGCAGCTTGGGGGAATGGGGGAATCAGCCCCAGCATTTT
>-|17|TRBV11-2|TRBJ2-1|TRBD1
CASSFGNRGNRYNEQFF
TGTGCCAGCAGCTTCGGCAACAGGGGTAACCGGTACAATGAGCAGTTCTTC
>many|14|TRBV2|TRBJ1-4|-
CASSEQGGGEKLFF
TGTGCCAGCAGTGAACAGGGTGGTGGAGAAAAACTGTTTTTT
>many|13|TRBV5-1|TRBJ2-5|-
CASSFSAQETQYF
TGCGCCAGCAGCTTTTCGGCCCAAGAGACCCAGTACTTC
>-|15|TRBV28|TRBJ2-5|TRBD1
CASSPLGQPQETQYF
TGTGCCAGCAGCCCCTTGGGACAGCCTCAAGAGACCCAGTACTTC
>many|16|TRBV20-1|TRBJ2-7|-
CSARDWSAGSSYEQYF
TGCAGTGCTAGAGATTGGTCGGCGGGAAGCTCCTACGAGCAGTACTTC
>many|15|TRBV19|TRBJ1-1|-
CASSMWGGYRAEAFF
TGTGCCAGTAGTATGTGGGGAGGTTATCGGGCTGAAGCTTTCTTT
>many|15|TRBV7-9|TRBJ1-5|-
CASTLGSGSNQPQHF
TGTGCCAGCACCCTAGGATCGGGTAGCAATCAGCCCCAGCATTTT
>many|12|TRBV6-1|TRBJ2-7|-
CASRKAGYEQYF
TGTGCCAGCAGGAAAGCTGGGTACGAGCAGTACTTC
>-|13|TRBV10-2|TRBJ2-7|-
CATSPGVAYEQYF
TGCGCCACCAGTCCGGGAGTGGCCTACGAGCAGTACTTC
>few|15|TRBV20-1|TRBJ2-7|TRBD2
CSARDRASGSHEQYF
TGCAGTGCTAGAGATCGGGCTAGCGGGAGCCACGAGCAGTACTTC
>many|14|TRBV20-1|TRBJ2-1|TRBD2
CSASTSGGNNEQFF
TGCAGTGCTAGTACTAGCGGGGGAAACAATGAGCAGTTCTTC
>many|18|TRBV6-2/TRBV6-3|TRBJ2-2|-
CASTIFRGSWQNTGELFF
TGTGCCAGCACCATCTTTCGGGGGTCCTGGCAGAACACCGGGGAGCTGTTTTTT
>-|14|TRBV5-6|TRBJ2-1|-
CATTNSGSYNEQFF
TGTGCCACCACTAACAGTGGGTCCTACAATGAGCAGTTCTTC
>many|14|TRBV28|TRBJ2-3|-
CASSSGSFTDTQYF
TGTGCCAGCAGTTCCGGGAGCTTCACAGATACGCAGTATTTT
>few|18|TRBV30|TRBJ2-4|-
CAWSDRTFSTLAKNIQYF
TGTGCCTGGAGTGACCGGACTTTCTCTACTCTAGCCAAAAACATTCAGTACTTC
>many|17|TRBV20-1|TRBJ2-1|-
CSASGQFSGRLSNEQFF
TGCAGTGCTAGCGGACAATTCAGCGGCAGACTCTCCAATGAGCAGTTCTTC
>few|14|TRBV28|TRBJ1-2|-
CASVPGQSNYGYTF
TGTGCCAGCGTCCCGGGACAAAGTAACTATGGCTACACCTTC
>many|14|TRBV20-1|TRBJ1-3|-
CSALKGSLGNTIYF
TGCAGTGCTTTGAAGGGCTCACTTGGAAACACCATATATTTT
>-|12|TRBV7-3|TRBJ1-5|-
CASSQGLKPQHF
TGTGCCAGCAGCCAAGGACTAAAACCCCAGCATTTT
>-|13|TRBV5-1|TRBJ1-2|-
CASSLEGHYGYTF
TGCGCCAGCAGCTTGGAAGGGCACTATGGCTACACCTTC
>many|18|TRBV28|TRBJ1-5|-
CASGRGYLGGVGNQPQHF
TGTGCCAGCGGTAGGGGGTATCTTGGGGGAGTTGGCAATCAGCCCCAGCATTTT
>many|14|TRBV6-2/TRBV6-3|TRBJ2-7|-
CASSYWDSTYEQYF
TGTGCCAGCAGTTACTGGGACTCCACCTACGAGCAGTACTTC
>once|14|TRBV12-3/TRBV12-4|TRBJ2-3|TRBD2
CASASSGRGDTQYF
TGTGCCAGCGCGTCTAGCGGGAGAGGGGATACGCAGTATTTT
>many|10|TRBV7-9|TRBJ2-7|-
CASSGIEQYF
TGTGCCAGCAGCGGCATCGAGCAGTACTTC
>few|14|TRBV13|TRBJ1-3|-
CASSFFQVGNTIYF
TGTGCCAGCAGCTTCTTCCAGGTTGGAAACACCATATATTTT
>few|15|TRBV28|TRBJ2-1|TRBD2
CASRLLAEDHGEQFF
TGTGCCAGCAGACTACTAGCGGAGGACCATGGTGAGCAGTTCTTC
>-|16|TRBV6-2/TRBV6-3|TRBJ1-6|TRBD1
CASSVRTGSYNSPLHF
TGTGCCAGCAGTGTCCGGACAGGGTCCTATAATTCACCCCTCCACTTT
>few|17|TRBV12-5|TRBJ1-2|-
CASGLPTYWNPNYGYTF
TGTGCTAGTGGCCTACCGACCTACTGGAACCCTAACTATGGCTACACCTTC
>many|15|TRBV3-1|TRBJ2-2|-
CASSQGSMNTGELFF
TGTGCCAGCAGCCAGGGGTCCATGAACACCGGGGAGCTGTTTTTT
>many|13|TRBV20-1|TRBJ2-7|-
CSASKGTPYEQYF
TGCAGTGCTAGTAAGGGGACCCCCTACGAGCAGTACTTC
>many|15|TRBV28|TRBJ1-4|TRBD1
CASSSPTGMGEKLFF
TGTGCCAGCAGTTCCCCGACAGGGATGGGTGAAAAACTGTTTTTT